This T cell receptor beta chain stems from a study of T cell responses to AZD1222 COVID-19 vaccine. Findings and limits, study-wide: Every sample of the repertoires postdated the peak T cell response. Only a handful of AZD1222 recipients, roughly six in all, had baseline seropositivity.

A note on this clone: The antigen is undetermined.

TCRdb's table, derived via immunoSEQ multiplex PCR, lists solely in-frame clones and lacks some. The sample lists roughly 110,000 clones; approximately 89% were seen once. The ends lost 5 bases at V and 4 bases at J; junction bases unmatched: 9. Germline loops: CDR1 SEHNR, CDR2 FQNEAQ (reference sequence). There are 16 residues in the CDR3. The starting material was peripheral blood, obtained on day 0 of AZD1222 vaccination. The V and J genes are TRBV7-9 and TRBJ2-1; 9 bases align to TRBD1. The TCR originated in an adult in good health. Here the CDR3 DNA reads TGTGCCAGCAGCCCACCAACAGGGGGCCCATACAATGAGCAGTTCTTC. Its protein is CASSPPTGGPYNEQFF.